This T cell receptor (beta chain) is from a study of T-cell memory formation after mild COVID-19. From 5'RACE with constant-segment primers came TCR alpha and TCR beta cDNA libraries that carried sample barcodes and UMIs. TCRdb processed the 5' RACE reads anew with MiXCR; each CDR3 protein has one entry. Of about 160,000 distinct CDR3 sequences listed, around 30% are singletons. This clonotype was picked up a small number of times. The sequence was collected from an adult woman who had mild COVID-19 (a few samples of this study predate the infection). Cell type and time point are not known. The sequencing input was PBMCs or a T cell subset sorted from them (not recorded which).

The CDR3 loop is CSAILGSTNEQFF. CDR3 DNA sequence: TGCAGTGCAATACTCGGGTCCACCAATGAGCAGTTCTTC. The rearrangement links TRBV20-1 to TRBJ2-1; D is unclear. The V gene lost 6 bases and the J gene lost 6 bases, with 15 bases spanning the gap. Germline V CDR1 and CDR2: DFQATT, SNEGSKA (reference sequence). There are 13 residues in the CDR3.